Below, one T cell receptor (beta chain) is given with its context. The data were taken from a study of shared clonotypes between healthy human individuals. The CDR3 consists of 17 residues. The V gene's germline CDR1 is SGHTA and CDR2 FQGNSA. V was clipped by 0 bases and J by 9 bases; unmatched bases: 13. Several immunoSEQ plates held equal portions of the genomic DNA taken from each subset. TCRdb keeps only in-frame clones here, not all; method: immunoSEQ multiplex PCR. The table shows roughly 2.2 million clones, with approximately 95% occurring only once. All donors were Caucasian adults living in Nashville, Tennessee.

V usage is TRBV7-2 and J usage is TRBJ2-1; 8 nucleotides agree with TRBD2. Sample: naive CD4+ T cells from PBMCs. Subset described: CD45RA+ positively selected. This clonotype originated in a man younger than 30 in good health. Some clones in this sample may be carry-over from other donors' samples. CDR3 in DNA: TGTGCCAGCAGCTTAGCAGGGGGGAGTAGCGGGAAGCTTGAGCAGTTCTTC. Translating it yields CASSLAGGSSGKLEQFF.